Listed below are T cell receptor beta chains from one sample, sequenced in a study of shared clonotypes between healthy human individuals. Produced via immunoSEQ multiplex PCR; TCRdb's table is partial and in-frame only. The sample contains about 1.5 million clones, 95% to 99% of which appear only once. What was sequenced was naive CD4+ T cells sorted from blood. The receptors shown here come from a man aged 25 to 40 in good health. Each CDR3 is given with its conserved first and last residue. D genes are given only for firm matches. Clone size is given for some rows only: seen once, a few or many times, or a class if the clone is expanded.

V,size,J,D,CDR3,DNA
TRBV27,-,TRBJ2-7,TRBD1,CASSRTGQGLYEQYF,TGTGCCAGCAGTCGGACGGGACAGGGACTTTACGAGCAGTACTTC
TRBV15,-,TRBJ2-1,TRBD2,CATSRVLQREEYNEQFF,TGTGCCACCAGCAGAGTTCTCCAGCGGGAGGAATACAATGAGCAGTTCTTC
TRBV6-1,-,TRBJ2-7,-,CASSLQGYEQYF,TGTGCCAGCAGTCTACAGGGCTACGAGCAGTACTTC
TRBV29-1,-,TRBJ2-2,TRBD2,CSATTSGRTGELFF,TGCAGCGCGACGACTAGCGGGAGAACCGGGGAGCTGTTTTTT
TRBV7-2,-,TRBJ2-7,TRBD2,CASSWGGSLYEQYF,TGTGCCAGCAGCTGGGGCGGGAGCTTGTACGAGCAGTACTTC
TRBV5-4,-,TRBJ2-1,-,CASRTGSRLPVSYNEQFF,TGTGCCAGCAGGACCGGATCGAGGCTGCCTGTATCCTACAATGAGCAGTTCTTC
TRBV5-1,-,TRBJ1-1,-,CASSSALSGNPEAFF,TGCGCCAGCAGCTCGGCTTTATCCGGGAACCCTGAAGCTTTCTTT
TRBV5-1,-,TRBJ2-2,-,CASSQSGTNTGELFF,TGCGCCAGCAGCCAGAGCGGAACGAACACCGGGGAGCTGTTTTTT
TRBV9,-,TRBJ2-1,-,CASSVGGDLYNEQFF,TGTGCCAGCAGCGTAGGGGGGGATTTGTACAATGAGCAGTTCTTC
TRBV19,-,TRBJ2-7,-,CASNQRGSYEQYF,TGTGCCAGCAATCAAAGGGGCTCCTACGAGCAGTACTTC
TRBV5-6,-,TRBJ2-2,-,CASSLYSGELFF,TGTGCCAGCAGCTTGTATAGCGGGGAGCTGTTTTTT
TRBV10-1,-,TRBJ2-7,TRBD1,CASQTGFGHEQYF,TGCGCCAGCCAGACAGGGTTCGGCCACGAGCAGTACTTC
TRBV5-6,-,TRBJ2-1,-,CASSLIGGNEQFF,TGTGCCAGCAGCTTGATTGGGGGCAATGAGCAGTTCTTC
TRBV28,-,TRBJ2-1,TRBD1,CASSSRTGTGRNEQFF,TGTGCCAGCAGTTCCAGGACAGGGACGGGGAGAAATGAGCAGTTCTTC
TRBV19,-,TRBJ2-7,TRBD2,CASSSGGYEQYF,TGTGCCAGTAGTTCGGGGGGCTACGAGCAGTACTTC
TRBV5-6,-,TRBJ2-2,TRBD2,CASGRGTNTGELFF,TGTGCCAGCGGGCGGGGGACGAACACCGGGGAGCTGTTTTTT
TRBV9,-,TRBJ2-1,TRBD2,CASSHRLAGGMDEQFF,TGTGCCAGCAGCCACCGACTAGCGGGAGGAATGGATGAGCAGTTCTTC
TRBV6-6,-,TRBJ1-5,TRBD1,CASNPPQGASNQPQHF,TGTGCCAGCAACCCACCCCAGGGGGCGAGCAATCAGCCCCAGCATTTT
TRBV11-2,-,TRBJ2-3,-,CASSLWPLNTQYF,TGTGCCAGCAGCTTATGGCCACTGAATACGCAGTATTTT
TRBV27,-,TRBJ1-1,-,CASSLTPGNTEAFF,TGTGCCAGCAGTTTAACTCCGGGGAACACTGAAGCTTTCTTT
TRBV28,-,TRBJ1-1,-,CASGGHRTEAFF,TGTGCCAGCGGCGGTCATCGAACTGAAGCTTTCTTT
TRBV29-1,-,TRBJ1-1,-,CSVDYRLNTEAFF,TGCAGCGTTGACTACAGGTTGAACACTGAAGCTTTCTTT
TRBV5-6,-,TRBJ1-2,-,CASSVRLAGHGYTF,TGTGCCAGCAGCGTCAGGTTGGCAGGGCATGGCTACACCTTC
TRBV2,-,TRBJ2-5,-,CASSPKETQYF,TGTGCCAGCAGTCCGAAAGAGACCCAGTACTTC
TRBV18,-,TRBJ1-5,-,CASSPGQNSNQPQHF,TGTGCCAGCTCACCCGGACAGAATAGCAATCAGCCCCAGCATTTT
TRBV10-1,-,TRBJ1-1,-,CASSDRRGSGTEAFF,TGCGCCAGCAGTGATCGGAGGGGCTCGGGGACTGAAGCTTTCTTT
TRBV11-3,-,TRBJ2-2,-,CASSFVGAGNTGELFF,TGTGCCAGCAGCTTTGTCGGTGCCGGGAACACCGGGGAGCTGTTTTTT
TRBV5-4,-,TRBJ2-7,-,CASSFSPDSFEQYF,TGTGCCAGCAGCTTTTCCCCGGACAGTTTCGAGCAGTACTTC
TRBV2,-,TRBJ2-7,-,CASVQGYEQYF,TGTGCCAGCGTCCAGGGCTACGAGCAGTACTTC
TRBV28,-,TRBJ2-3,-,CATTRINTDTQYF,TGTGCCACCACCCGGATAAACACAGATACGCAGTATTTT
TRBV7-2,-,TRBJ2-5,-,CASSRVGETQYF,TGTGCCAGCAGCCGGGTAGGGGAGACCCAGTACTTC
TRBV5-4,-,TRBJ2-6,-,CASSPATGANVLTF,TGTGCCAGCAGCCCAGCCACTGGGGCCAACGTCCTGACTTTC
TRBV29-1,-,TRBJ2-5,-,CSAEKASQETQYF,TGCAGCGCCGAGAAGGCAAGCCAAGAGACCCAGTACTTC
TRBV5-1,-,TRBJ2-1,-,CASTGSYNEQFF,TGCGCCAGCACCGGCTCCTACAATGAGCAGTTCTTC
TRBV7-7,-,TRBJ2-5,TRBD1,CASSKQGLETQYF,TGTGCCAGCAGCAAACAGGGGTTGGAGACCCAGTACTTC
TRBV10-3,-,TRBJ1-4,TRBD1,CAISDPGQGNEKLFF,TGTGCCATCAGTGATCCGGGACAGGGGAACGAAAAACTGTTTTTT
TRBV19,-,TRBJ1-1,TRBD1,CASSRDRGAEAFF,TGTGCCAGTAGTAGGGACAGAGGCGCTGAAGCTTTCTTT
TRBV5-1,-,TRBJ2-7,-,CASSARGASVYEQYF,TGCGCCAGCAGCGCAAGGGGAGCGTCAGTTTACGAGCAGTACTTC
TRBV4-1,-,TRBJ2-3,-,CASSQDFAGSPTQYF,TGCGCCAGCAGCCAAGATTTTGCGGGATCACCTACGCAGTATTTT
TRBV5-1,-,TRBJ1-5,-,CASSLVPDAYNQPQHF,TGCGCCAGCAGCTTGGTCCCAGATGCCTACAATCAGCCCCAGCATTTT
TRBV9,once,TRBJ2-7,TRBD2,CASSPTSANYEQYF,TGTGCCAGCAGCCCGACTAGCGCAAACTACGAGCAGTACTTC
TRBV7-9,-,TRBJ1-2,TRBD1,CASSLALRQGRVYGYTF,TGTGCCAGCAGCTTAGCCCTACGACAGGGAAGGGTCTATGGCTACACCTTC